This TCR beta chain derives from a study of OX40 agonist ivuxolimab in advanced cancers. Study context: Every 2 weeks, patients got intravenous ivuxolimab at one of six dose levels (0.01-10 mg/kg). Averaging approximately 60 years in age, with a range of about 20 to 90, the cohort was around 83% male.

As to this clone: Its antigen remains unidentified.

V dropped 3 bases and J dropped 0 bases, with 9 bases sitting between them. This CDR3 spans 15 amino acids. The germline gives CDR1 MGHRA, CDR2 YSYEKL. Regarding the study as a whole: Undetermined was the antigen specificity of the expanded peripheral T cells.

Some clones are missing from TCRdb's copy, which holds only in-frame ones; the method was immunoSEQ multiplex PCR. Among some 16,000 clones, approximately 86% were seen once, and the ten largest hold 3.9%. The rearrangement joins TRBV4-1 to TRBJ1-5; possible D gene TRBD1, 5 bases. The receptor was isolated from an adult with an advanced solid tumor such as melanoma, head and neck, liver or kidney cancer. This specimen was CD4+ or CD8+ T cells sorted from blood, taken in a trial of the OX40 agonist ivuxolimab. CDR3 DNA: TGCGCCAGCAGCCACCAGGGATATAGCAATCAGCCCCAGCATTTT. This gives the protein CASSHQGYSNQPQHF.